Listed below are T cell receptor beta chains from one sample, sequenced in a study of patients and donors after allogeneic stem cell transplantation. Each CDR3 protein is one row after TCRdb ran MiXCR on the RT-PCR reads. The profile shows approximately 430,000 distinct CDR3 sequences, approximately 16% of them singletons. The sample taken for sequencing was blood, either unsorted or a sorted T cell fraction (not recorded which). All receptors derive from a human donor who was either an allogeneic HSCT recipient or a stem cell or donor lymphocyte infusion donor (not recorded which). It is not recorded whose cells these are; they may come from a transplant donor. CDR3s include the opening cysteine and the closing phenylalanine or tryptophan. Each record gives: J gene, D gene, V gene, clone size, CDR3 protein, CDR3 DNA. The D gene is left open where the match is weak. Rows give clone size only sometimes, using once, few, many, or a class for an expanded clone.

TRBJ1-5 | . | TRBV7-8 | few | CASSLLDRIFQPQHF | TGTGCCAGCAGCCTCCTTGACAGGATCTTCCAGCCCCAGCATTTT
TRBJ2-2 | . | TRBV20-1 | many | CSATGQLTGELFF | TGCAGTGCTACAGGTCAATTAACCGGGGAGCTGTTTTTT
TRBJ2-7 | . | TRBV29-1 | many | CSVEVQEGAGEQYF | TGCAGCGTTGAGGTTCAGGAGGGGGCTGGGGAGCAGTACTTC
TRBJ2-1 | TRBD2 | TRBV5-6 | . | CASSFLAGGATEQFF | TGTGCCAGCAGCTTCCTAGCGGGAGGTGCCACTGAGCAGTTCTTC
TRBJ2-3 | . | TRBV27 | few | CASTPSSSTDTQYF | TGTGCCAGCACCCCGTCCAGCAGCACAGATACGCAGTATTTT
TRBJ1-5 | . | TRBV6-2/TRBV6-3 | . | CASRLYTNQPQHF | TGTGCCAGCAGATTGTACACCAATCAGCCCCAGCATTTT
TRBJ1-1 | . | TRBV7-9 | many | CASSPRQPLNTEAFF | TGTGCCAGCAGCCCCCGACAGCCCTTGAACACTGAAGCTTTCTTT
TRBJ1-2 | TRBD1 | TRBV20-1 | few | CSADGTGSFDTF | TGCAGTGCAGACGGGACAGGGTCTTTCGACACCTTC
TRBJ2-3 | . | TRBV7-3 | . | CASSPRGATDTQYF | TGTGCCAGCAGCCCCAGGGGTGCCACAGATACGCAGTATTTT
TRBJ1-2 | . | TRBV4-2 | few | CASSPFHGANYGYTF | TGTGCCAGCAGCCCCTTCCACGGAGCTAACTATGGCTACACCTTC
TRBJ2-7 | TRBD1 | TRBV20-1 | few | CSARSGQGRYEQYF | TGCAGTGCTAGATCAGGACAGGGTCGCTACGAGCAGTACTTC
TRBJ1-2 | . | TRBV20-1 | few | CSAIKTGGGYGYTF | TGCAGTGCTATAAAAACGGGGGGCGGCTATGGCTACACCTTC
TRBJ2-7 | TRBD1 | TRBV2 | few | CASSESVTGGLGGSYEQYF | TGTGCCAGCAGTGAGTCTGTTACAGGGGGGCTGGGAGGCTCCTACGAGCAGTACTTC
TRBJ1-2 | . | TRBV9 | once | CASSGIGGSYGYTF | TGTGCCAGCAGCGGTATAGGGGGTTCCTATGGCTACACCTTC
TRBJ2-7 | TRBD1 | TRBV20-1 | . | CSARDRGRIREQYF | TGCAGTGCACGCGACAGGGGGCGAATCAGGGAGCAGTACTTC
TRBJ1-5 | . | TRBV2 | once | CASMEQGNQPQHF | TGTGCCAGCATGGAACAGGGTAATCAGCCCCAGCATTTT
TRBJ2-3 | TRBD2 | TRBV13 | many | CASSKLAGKGDTQYF | TGTGCCAGCAGCAAACTAGCGGGAAAGGGAGATACGCAGTATTTT
TRBJ2-7 | . | TRBV27 | few | CASSPGTGIREQYF | TGTGCCAGCAGTCCCGGGACTGGAATACGGGAGCAGTACTTC
TRBJ2-7 | TRBD2 | TRBV12-3/TRBV12-4 | many | CASSPGLAGPQYF | TGTGCCAGCAGTCCTGGACTAGCGGGGCCGCAGTACTTC
TRBJ2-7 | . | TRBV14 | . | CASSQVEQGEQYF | TGTGCCAGCAGCCAAGTCGAACAGGGAGAGCAGTACTTC
TRBJ2-3 | TRBD2 | TRBV5-1 | . | CASSLAAPLRSAGFTDTQYF | TGCGCCAGCAGCTTGGCGGCGCCGCTACGATCAGCGGGGTTCACAGATACGCAGTATTTT
TRBJ2-1 | . | TRBV5-6 | . | CASSLGGGTEQFF | TGTGCCAGCAGCTTGGGAGGGGGTACTGAGCAGTTCTTC
TRBJ1-1 | . | TRBV15 | many | CATSRDRTEAFF | TGTGCCACCAGCAGAGACCGTACTGAAGCTTTCTTT
TRBJ2-7 | . | TRBV7-8 | few | CASSLASGSNYEQYF | TGTGCCAGCAGCTTAGCGTCAGGGAGCAACTACGAGCAGTACTTC
TRBJ2-3 | TRBD2 | TRBV9 | . | CASSVGLAGRTDTQYF | TGTGCCAGCAGCGTAGGCTTAGCGGGGCGCACAGATACGCAGTATTTT
TRBJ2-7 | . | TRBV18 | . | CASSPQLGGQYF | TGTGCCAGCTCACCTCAGCTGGGGGGGCAGTACTTC
TRBJ2-1 | . | TRBV12-3/TRBV12-4 | many | CASSFYRVNEQFF | TGTGCCAGCAGTTTTTATCGAGTAAATGAGCAGTTCTTC
TRBJ2-7 | TRBD2 | TRBV29-1 | many | CSVGLAGGEQYF | TGCAGCGTCGGACTAGCGGGAGGCGAGCAGTACTTC
TRBJ1-1 | . | TRBV13 | few | CASSYLSGRNTEAFF | TGTGCCAGCAGCTATCTGTCAGGGAGGAACACTGAAGCTTTCTTT
TRBJ1-4 | TRBD1 | TRBV20-1 | few | CSARGLRDRLEKLFF | TGCAGTGCTAGGGGTCTCCGGGACAGGTTGGAAAAACTGTTTTTT
TRBJ1-5 | . | TRBV27 | few | CASSFWGTSQPQHF | TGTGCCAGCAGTTTTTGGGGTACAAGTCAGCCCCAGCATTTT
TRBJ1-4 | . | TRBV7-9 | few | CASSGRDGADNEKLFF | TGTGCCAGCAGCGGAAGGGACGGAGCGGATAATGAAAAACTGTTTTTT
TRBJ2-7 | TRBD1 | TRBV12-3/TRBV12-4 | . | CASRPGTARSYEQYF | TGTGCCAGCAGACCCGGGACAGCGCGCTCCTACGAGCAGTACTTC
TRBJ2-1 | TRBD2 | TRBV20-1 | . | CSASGERGAHNEQFF | TGCAGTGCGTCCGGAGAGCGGGGGGCGCACAATGAGCAGTTCTTC
TRBJ1-2 | TRBD1 | TRBV20-1 | . | CSATTGVSGYTF | TGCAGTGCTACTACAGGGGTTAGCGGCTACACCTTC
TRBJ1-1 | TRBD1 | TRBV30 | few | CAWSGQGGTEAFF | TGTGCCTGGAGCGGACAGGGCGGAACTGAAGCTTTCTTT
TRBJ1-5 | TRBD1 | TRBV20-1 | many | CSASRGRQPQHF | TGCAGTGCTTCCAGGGGGCGACAGCCCCAGCATTTT
TRBJ2-7 | TRBD2 | TRBV4-2 | few | CASSQDPRTSGVRQYF | TGTGCCAGCAGCCAAGATCCAAGGACTAGCGGGGTACGGCAGTACTTC
TRBJ1-1 | . | TRBV4-3 | . | CASSQARSPEAFF | TGCGCCAGCAGCCAAGCCCGAAGCCCTGAAGCTTTCTTT
TRBJ1-5 | TRBD1 | TRBV6-2/TRBV6-3 | . | CASSYGNRGQPQHF | TGTGCCAGCAGTTACGGGAACAGGGGGCAGCCCCAGCATTTT
TRBJ1-2 | TRBD1 | TRBV5-1 | many | CASSLQGQGGYGYTF | TGCGCCAGCAGCCTACAAGGACAGGGTGGCTATGGCTACACCTTC
TRBJ2-7 | . | TRBV7-9 | few | CASSIKDSYEQYF | TGTGCCAGCAGCATCAAGGACTCCTACGAGCAGTACTTC
TRBJ2-1 | TRBD2 | TRBV27 | few | CASSQRTSGRRGEQFF | TGTGCCAGCAGTCAGCGTACTAGCGGGAGGAGGGGTGAGCAGTTCTTC
TRBJ2-1 | TRBD2 | TRBV7-9 | . | CASSVTGTSGDEQFF | TGTGCCAGCAGCGTGACCGGGACTAGCGGCGATGAGCAGTTCTTC
TRBJ2-2 | . | TRBV11-1 | many | CASSAGQTNTGELFF | TGTGCCAGCAGCGCAGGACAGACGAACACCGGGGAGCTGTTTTTT
TRBJ2-7 | TRBD2 | TRBV4-2 | few | CASSQDAGGQYEQYF | TGTGCCAGCAGCCAAGATGCGGGGGGGCAGTACGAGCAGTACTTC
TRBJ2-7 | . | TRBV7-6 | few | CASSLGGGVLYEQYF | TGTGCCAGCAGCTTAGGAGGGGGAGTACTTTACGAGCAGTACTTC
TRBJ2-7 | . | TRBV28 | many | CASLKKGNSYEQYF | TGTGCCAGCCTTAAGAAGGGAAACTCCTACGAGCAGTACTTC